These 2 T cell receptor beta chains came from one sample sequenced in a study of cytomegalovirus exposure and HLA in healthy donors (dated by TCRdb to 2016 to 2017). Preparation of the library involved the immunoSEQ multiplex PCR assay. For the multiplex PCR, a mixture combining 60 forward primers for TCR Vbeta segments and 13 reverse primers for TCR Jbeta segments was used. Held by TCRdb, this immuneACCESS table contains in-frame sequences only and omits some clones. Under half of the omission traces to an unresolved V gene where checked; the cause of the rest is unknown. The sample contains tens of thousands of clones, about four fifths of them found a single time. The leading ten clones occupy roughly 32% of the sample. The specimen sequenced was PBMCs. The receptors stem from a man in his forties or fifties in good health and CMV-seropositive.

This clone was seen just once. The chain couples TRBV7-2 to TRBJ2-7, with TRBD2 matching over 8 bases. The CDR3 is 17 residues long. Germline values: CDR1 SGHTA, CDR2 FQGNSA. V was pared by 1 base and J by 3 bases, with 11 bases of the junction left unmatched. CDR3 DNA: TGTGCCAGCAGCTTAGAGGCGTCTAGCGGGCGTCACTACGAGCAGTACTTC. Its translation is CASSLEASSGRHYEQYF. Drawing the rest from reference TRBV7-2 and TRBJ2-7, the complete variable domain is GAGVSQSPSNKVTEKGKDVELRCDPISGHTALYWYRQSLGQGLEFLIYFQGNSAPDKSGLPSDRFSAERTGGSVSTLTIQRTQQEDSAVYLCASSLEASSGRHYEQYFGPGTRLTVT.

The rearrangement uses TRBV18 and TRBJ2-5; the D is unclear. Germline V CDR1 and CDR2: KGHSH, LQKENI. CDR3 length: 15 amino acids. V was cut by 1 base and J by 1 base, with 10 bases left in between. The CDR3 DNA reads TGTGCCAGCTCACCACGTCCGCGGAGCCAAGAGACCCAGTACTTC. Translating it yields CASSPRPRSQETQYF.